The rows below give T cell receptor beta chains drawn from one sample of a study of shared T cell receptors in the human thymus. Measured with immunoSEQ multiplex PCR; TCRdb has only the in-frame clones, and not every one. Of some 760,000 clones detected, 80% to 90% appear once; the ten largest clones hold approximately 0.01%. The same data also went into a second study, on human thymus T cells.

Sample: thymocytes. The receptors derive from a girl younger than two with a congenital heart defect. Both conserved end residues are part of each CDR3. Fields, in order: J gene, D gene, V gene, clone size, CDR3 protein, CDR3 DNA. D genes are given only for firm matches. A clone size is listed for some rows: how often the clone was seen (once, few, many), or a class if it is expanded.

TRBJ2-3	-	TRBV29-1	-	CSANLRGDTQYF	TGCAGCGCGAACCTCAGAGGAGATACGCAGTATTTT
TRBJ2-7	-	TRBV7-9	-	CASSQRGGALYEQYF	TGTGCCAGCAGCCAACGAGGGGGGGCACTCTACGAGCAGTACTTC
TRBJ2-2	-	TRBV7-2	-	CASTVTGGLTGELFF	TGTGCCAGCACCGTGACAGGCGGTTTGACCGGGGAGCTGTTTTTT
TRBJ1-6	TRBD1	TRBV4-1	-	CASSRGTGGSLGGNSPLHF	TGCGCCAGCAGCCGAGGGACAGGGGGCTCTCTGGGGGGTAATTCACCCCTCCACTTT
TRBJ2-6	-	TRBV10-2	once	CASRAPPVEDSGANVLTF	TGCGCCAGCAGGGCCCCCCCTGTTGAAGACTCTGGGGCCAACGTCCTGACTTTC
TRBJ1-1	-	TRBV27	once	CASLESGATEAFF	TGTGCCAGCCTGGAGAGTGGGGCGACTGAAGCTTTCTTT
TRBJ2-3	TRBD2	TRBV5-1	-	CASRQTPRGVSTDTQYF	TGCGCCAGCAGACAAACCCCCCGGGGGGTTAGCACAGATACGCAGTATTTT
TRBJ2-7	TRBD1	TRBV5-1	-	CASSLDPQGSRVYEQYF	TGCGCCAGCAGCTTGGACCCACAGGGGTCTAGGGTCTACGAGCAGTACTTC
TRBJ2-6	TRBD2	TRBV29-1	-	CSVAIGGVHSGANVLTF	TGCAGCGTAGCTATTGGGGGGGTACACTCTGGGGCCAACGTCCTGACTTTC
TRBJ1-2	-	TRBV6-1	-	CASIRNYGYTF	TGTGCCAGCATTCGTAACTATGGCTACACCTTC
TRBJ2-3	TRBD2	TRBV4-1	-	CASSQYQRGETDTQYF	TGCGCCAGCAGCCAATATCAGCGGGGGGAGACAGATACGCAGTATTTT
TRBJ1-6	-	TRBV29-1	-	CSVETRGGPGPPLHF	TGCAGCGTTGAGACCAGAGGGGGACCGGGGCCACCCCTCCACTTT
TRBJ1-6	-	TRBV9	-	CASRKTENSPLHF	TGTGCCAGCAGGAAGACAGAGAATTCACCCCTCCACTTT
TRBJ2-2	-	TRBV5-4	-	CASSSLIGVDTGELFF	TGTGCCAGCAGCTCTCTTATAGGGGTAGACACCGGGGAGCTGTTTTTT
TRBJ1-2	-	TRBV29-1	-	CSVVLNYGYTF	TGCAGCGTTGTCCTCAACTATGGCTACACCTTC
TRBJ2-7	-	TRBV5-4	-	CASSDRDNYEQYF	TGTGCCAGCAGCGACCGGGACAACTACGAGCAGTACTTC
TRBJ2-4	-	TRBV20-1	-	CSARRNIQYF	TGCAGTGCTAGGAGAAACATTCAGTACTTC
TRBJ1-1	-	TRBV7-6	few	CASSLETGNTEAFF	TGTGCCAGCAGTCTAGAGACGGGGAACACTGAAGCTTTCTTT
TRBJ2-7	TRBD2	TRBV28	-	CASSLLIMTSGGDEQYF	TGTGCCAGCAGCCTACTCATAATGACTAGCGGGGGGGACGAGCAGTACTTC
TRBJ1-1	-	TRBV28	-	CASSLRNEGAEAFF	TGTGCCAGCAGTTTAAGAAATGAGGGGGCTGAAGCTTTCTTT
TRBJ1-2	-	TRBV27	-	CASSLKKQGSDGYTF	TGTGCCAGCAGTTTAAAGAAACAGGGTTCGGATGGCTACACCTTC
TRBJ2-2	TRBD1	TRBV5-1	once	CASSLVGTGTYTGELFF	TGCGCCAGCAGCTTGGTAGGGACAGGGACTTACACCGGGGAGCTGTTTTTT
TRBJ2-7	-	TRBV5-5	-	CASRTVFRGTYEQYF	TGTGCCAGCAGAACCGTGTTCAGAGGGACCTACGAGCAGTACTTC
TRBJ2-3	TRBD1	TRBV10-2	-	CASRLFRDRGYTDTQYF	TGCGCCAGCAGGCTTTTCCGGGACAGGGGATATACAGATACGCAGTATTTT
TRBJ2-3	TRBD2	TRBV5-6	-	CASSFRTSGGFGTDTQYF	TGTGCCAGCAGCTTCCGGACTAGCGGGGGGTTTGGCACAGATACGCAGTATTTT
TRBJ1-2	-	TRBV5-5	-	CASSLIPQGAGGYTF	TGTGCCAGCAGCTTGATTCCCCAAGGGGCTGGAGGCTACACCTTC
TRBJ1-5	-	TRBV5-5	-	CASSGEGQKAQHF	TGTGCCAGCAGCGGAGAGGGACAAAAAGCCCAGCATTTT
TRBJ2-3	TRBD1	TRBV4-2	-	CASSQRGPPDTQYF	TGTGCCAGCAGCCAAAGGGGGCCCCCAGATACGCAGTATTTT
TRBJ1-5	-	TRBV30	-	CAWSVRGNSNQPQHF	TGTGCCTGGAGTGTACGGGGGAATAGCAATCAGCCCCAGCATTTT
TRBJ1-6	-	TRBV5-6	-	CASSLDGPDPCNNSPLHF	TGTGCCAGCAGCTTGGATGGGCCGGATCCCTGTAATAATTCACCCCTCCACTTT
TRBJ1-6	-	TRBV28	-	CASSLFDRSAPLHF	TGTGCCAGCAGTTTATTCGATAGATCGGCACCCCTCCACTTT
TRBJ1-1	TRBD1	TRBV6-5	few	CASNSGTGNTEAFF	TGTGCCAGCAACTCCGGGACAGGGAACACTGAAGCTTTCTTT
TRBJ2-7	TRBD1	TRBV28	-	CASSFQGQETEQYF	TGTGCCAGCAGTTTTCAAGGACAGGAGACCGAGCAGTACTTC
TRBJ2-1	TRBD2	TRBV9	-	CASSSIERGENSEQFF	TGTGCCAGCAGCTCGATTGAGCGGGGTGAAAATAGTGAGCAGTTCTTC
TRBJ2-2	-	TRBV2	-	CASSIRGRGTGELFF	TGTGCCAGCAGTATCAGGGGTCGGGGCACCGGGGAGCTGTTTTTT
TRBJ2-7	TRBD1	TRBV5-1	-	CASSLLPTGDYEQYF	TGCGCCAGCAGCTTGCTCCCGACAGGGGACTACGAGCAGTACTTC
TRBJ2-3	-	TRBV6-4	-	CASSDSDTQYF	TGTGCCAGCAGTGATTCGGATACGCAGTATTTT
TRBJ1-4	-	TRBV28	few	CASSLEKKVEKLFF	TGTGCCAGCAGTTTGGAGAAGAAAGTTGAAAAACTGTTTTTT
TRBJ1-2	-	TRBV20-1	-	CSAIGDYGYTF	TGCAGTGCTATAGGGGACTATGGCTACACCTTC
TRBJ2-7	TRBD1	TRBV19	-	CASSGQGAPYEQYF	TGTGCCAGTAGCGGACAGGGGGCACCCTACGAGCAGTACTTC
TRBJ1-1	-	TRBV4-3	-	CASSQSTGTNTEAFF	TGCGCCAGCAGCCAGAGTACAGGGACCAACACTGAAGCTTTCTTT
TRBJ1-3	-	TRBV5-1	-	CASSLVAGRRQRSSGNTIYF	TGCGCCAGCAGCTTGGTGGCGGGGCGTAGGCAGCGTTCCTCTGGAAACACCATATATTTT
TRBJ2-3	-	TRBV6-4	-	CASRDRQGTDTQYF	TGTGCCAGCAGGGATAGACAGGGCACAGATACGCAGTATTTT
TRBJ2-7	TRBD2	TRBV10-2	-	CASGYLAGPSYEQYF	TGCGCCAGCGGATACCTAGCGGGACCCTCCTACGAGCAGTACTTC
TRBJ1-4	TRBD1	TRBV5-1	-	CASSLAARGQGNEKLFF	TGCGCCAGCAGCTTGGCCGCACGGGGACAGGGCAATGAAAAACTGTTTTTT
TRBJ1-1	TRBD1	TRBV14	-	CASSRRQGTLAFF	TGTGCCAGCAGTCGACGACAGGGGACACTGGCTTTCTTT
TRBJ1-6	TRBD1	TRBV7-9	-	CASSLQGADSYNSPLHF	TGTGCCAGCAGCTTGCAGGGGGCGGACTCCTATAATTCACCCCTCCACTTT
TRBJ2-3	-	TRBV5-1	-	CASSLVSDTQYF	TGCGCCAGCAGCTTGGTATCAGATACGCAGTATTTT
TRBJ1-1	-	TRBV15	-	CATSRILQGRGTEAFF	TGTGCCACCAGCAGAATACTACAGGGAAGGGGGACTGAAGCTTTCTTT
TRBJ1-4	-	TRBV7-9	-	CASSSYEGPFSDEKLFF	TGTGCCAGCAGCTCGTATGAGGGCCCCTTTTCCGATGAAAAACTGTTTTTT
TRBJ2-5	TRBD2	TRBV4-2	-	CASSQRNLAGGLQETQYF	TGTGCCAGCAGCCAACGAAACCTAGCGGGGGGGCTCCAGGAGACCCAGTACTTC
TRBJ2-5	TRBD2	TRBV6-5	-	CASSYLAGRAMTQYF	TGTGCCAGCAGTTATTTAGCGGGGAGGGCCATGACCCAGTACTTC
TRBJ2-5	-	TRBV2	-	CASLALVTQYF	TGTGCCAGCTTGGCCCTAGTAACCCAGTACTTC
TRBJ1-1	-	TRBV5-5	-	CASAKRQNTEAFF	TGTGCCAGCGCAAAGAGACAGAACACTGAAGCTTTCTTT